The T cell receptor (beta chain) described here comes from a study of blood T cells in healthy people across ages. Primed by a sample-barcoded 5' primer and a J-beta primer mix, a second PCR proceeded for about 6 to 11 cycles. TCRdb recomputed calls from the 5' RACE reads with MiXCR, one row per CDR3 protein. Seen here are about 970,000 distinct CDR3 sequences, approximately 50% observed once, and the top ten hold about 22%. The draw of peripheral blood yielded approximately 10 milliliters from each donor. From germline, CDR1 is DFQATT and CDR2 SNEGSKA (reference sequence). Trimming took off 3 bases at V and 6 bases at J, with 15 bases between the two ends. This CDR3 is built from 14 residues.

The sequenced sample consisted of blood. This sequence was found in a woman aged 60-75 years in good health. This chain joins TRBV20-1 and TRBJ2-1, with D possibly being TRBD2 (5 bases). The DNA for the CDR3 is TGCAGTGCTAGGAATCCTTCCCGGGGCAATGAGCAGTTCTTC. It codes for CSARNPSRGNEQFF.